These T cell receptor beta chains were read from a single sample in a study of T cell responses to AZD1222 COVID-19 vaccine. Generated by immunoSEQ multiplex PCR, the TCRdb table keeps only in-frame clones and is missing some. The sample lists 100,000 to 140,000 clones, roughly nine tenths occurring once. The input for sequencing was peripheral blood, taken 28 days after the second AZD1222 dose. Receptor source: an adult who received the AZD1222 COVID-19 vaccine. CDR3s include the opening cysteine and the closing phenylalanine or tryptophan. The order of the fields is J gene, V gene, CDR3 protein.

J gene: TRBJ2-3
V gene: TRBV2
CDR3 protein: CATSRDTSTDTQYF

J gene: TRBJ2-3
V gene: TRBV4-2
CDR3 protein: CASSQTRGASTDTQYF

J gene: TRBJ2-3
V gene: TRBV6-5
CDR3 protein: CASSYVRTADTQYF

J gene: TRBJ1-1
V gene: TRBV28
CDR3 protein: CASSQPGQGATEAFF

J gene: TRBJ1-2
V gene: TRBV6-1
CDR3 protein: CASSEYGTGMGGYTF

J gene: TRBJ1-3
V gene: TRBV9
CDR3 protein: CASSVGEGNTIYF

J gene: TRBJ1-1
V gene: TRBV6-5
CDR3 protein: CASSYQRMNTEAFF

J gene: TRBJ1-6
V gene: TRBV30
CDR3 protein: CAWSSVDSPLHF

J gene: TRBJ2-2
V gene: TRBV3-1/TRBV3-2
CDR3 protein: CASSQGFGATNTGELFF

J gene: TRBJ2-1
V gene: TRBV6-1
CDR3 protein: CASSEVQGYYNEQFF

J gene: TRBJ1-1
V gene: TRBV12-5
CDR3 protein: CASGFLLRGQGKNRGNTEAFF

J gene: TRBJ1-3
V gene: TRBV12-5
CDR3 protein: CASGLGTGNTIYF

J gene: TRBJ1-2
V gene: TRBV10-2
CDR3 protein: CASSESETRIYGYTF

J gene: TRBJ2-7
V gene: TRBV28
CDR3 protein: CASSSLGDSYF

J gene: TRBJ2-1
V gene: TRBV2
CDR3 protein: CASSEWGGNEQFF

J gene: TRBJ2-7
V gene: TRBV11-2
CDR3 protein: CASSLDNGFYEQYF

J gene: TRBJ2-2
V gene: TRBV4-3
CDR3 protein: CASSQLQGNTGELFF

J gene: TRBJ1-5
V gene: TRBV19
CDR3 protein: CASSTTRDNNQPQHF

J gene: TRBJ1-2
V gene: TRBV5-5
CDR3 protein: CASSLGAGPNYGYTF

J gene: TRBJ2-1
V gene: TRBV7-3
CDR3 protein: CASSPEGNYNEQFF

J gene: TRBJ2-5
V gene: TRBV28
CDR3 protein: CASSFREETQYF

J gene: TRBJ1-4
V gene: TRBV30
CDR3 protein: CAWSPPDRQWGNEKLFF

J gene: TRBJ1-6
V gene: TRBV3-1/TRBV3-2
CDR3 protein: CASSQAGGYYNSPLHF

J gene: TRBJ2-2
V gene: TRBV27
CDR3 protein: CASSLSTTGELFF

J gene: TRBJ1-5
V gene: TRBV5-1
CDR3 protein: CASSLARDQPQHF

J gene: TRBJ1-4
V gene: TRBV18
CDR3 protein: CASSALGGDNEKLFF